A selection of T cell receptor beta chains follows, all from one sample in a study of blood T cells in healthy people across ages. TCRdb re-called the 5' RACE reads with MiXCR, one entry per CDR3 protein. The repertoire consists of 800,000 to 900,000 distinct CDR3 sequences, with under 80% occurring once and the leading ten covering 25% to 35%. Sequenced: blood. These receptor sequences come from a young man in good health. The CDR3 runs from the conserved cysteine through the conserved F or W. A D gene is named only where the DNA matches it firmly. For some rows the clone size is stated as once, few or many, or as a class when expanded; others skip it.

d_call j_call clone_size v_call cdr3_aa cdr3_nt
. TRBJ2-4 . TRBV4-3 CASSQDAGPKNIQYF TGCGCCAGCAGCCAAGATGCAGGGCCCAAAAACATTCAGTACTTC
. TRBJ2-5 . TRBV29-1 CSVDRNLGGETQYF TGCAGCGTAGACAGGAACCTCGGGGGGGAGACCCAGTACTTC
. TRBJ2-7 . TRBV21-1 CASSKDLGQGENRMSTAYEQYF TGTGCCAGCAGCAAAGATTTGGGACAGGGCGAAAACCGGATGAGTACAGCCTACGAGCAGTACTTC
. TRBJ2-1 . TRBV2 CAGRLDNEQFF TGTGCCGGTCGTCTCGACAATGAGCAGTTCTTC
TRBD2 TRBJ2-1 . TRBV6-1 CASSDSGLAYNEQFF TGTGCCAGCAGTGACTCGGGACTAGCGTACAATGAGCAGTTCTTC
TRBD2 TRBJ2-3 . TRBV20-1 CSAWTSASTDTQYF TGCAGTGCTTGGACTAGCGCCAGCACAGATACGCAGTATTTT
TRBD1 TRBJ1-2 . TRBV5-6 CASRGQGRNYGYTF TGTGCCAGCCGTGGACAGGGACGAAACTATGGCTACACCTTC
TRBD1 TRBJ1-2 . TRBV20-1 CSAYQTGNNYGYTF TGCAGTGCCTATCAGACAGGGAATAACTATGGCTACACCTTC
TRBD1 TRBJ2-4 . TRBV20-1 CSARSGWTGSKQYF TGCAGTGCTAGATCGGGGTGGACAGGGTCCAAGCAGTACTTC
TRBD2 TRBJ2-5 . TRBV7-8 CASRELAGGPETQYF TGTGCCAGCAGGGAACTAGCGGGGGGGCCAGAGACCCAGTACTTC
. TRBJ1-4 . TRBV15 CATSKGPTATNEKLFF TGTGCCACCAGCAAGGGCCCCACCGCAACTAATGAAAAACTGTTTTTT
. TRBJ1-2 . TRBV28 CASTPGSPYYGYTF TGTGCCAGCACCCCGGGAAGCCCTTACTATGGCTACACCTTC
. TRBJ2-7 . TRBV7-2 CASSSWVSYEQYF TGTGCCAGCAGCTCTTGGGTCTCCTACGAGCAGTACTTC
. TRBJ1-6 . TRBV30 CAWIQERSPLHF TGTGCCTGGATACAGGAGCGTTCACCCCTCCACTTT
. TRBJ2-4 . TRBV27 CASLSRRAGKNIQYF TGTGCCAGCTTATCCCGGAGGGCCGGGAAAAACATTCAGTACTTC
. TRBJ2-5 . TRBV4-2 CASSQDTGLGTFNEQYF TGTGCCAGCAGCCAAGATACAGGTCTAGGAACATTCAATGAGCAGTACTTC
TRBD1 TRBJ2-1 . TRBV27 CASRTFGTGTNEQFF TGTGCCAGCAGAACCTTCGGGACAGGGACCAATGAGCAGTTCTTC
. TRBJ1-2 . TRBV9 CASSVVGRNYGYTF TGTGCCAGCAGCGTAGTGGGGCGTAACTATGGCTACACCTTC
TRBD1 TRBJ1-4 . TRBV9 CASSNRGNEKLFF TGTGCCAGCAGTAACAGGGGAAATGAAAAACTGTTTTTT
TRBD2 TRBJ2-7 . TRBV5-6 CASSFVRGGDSYEQYF TGTGCCAGCAGCTTTGTACGGGGGGGGGATTCCTACGAGCAGTACTTC
TRBD1 TRBJ1-2 . TRBV2 CASSDQTGGHGYTF TGTGCCAGCAGTGACCAGACAGGGGGACATGGCTACACCTTC
. TRBJ1-4 . TRBV30 CAWRTSALEKLFF TGTGCCTGGAGAACAAGCGCTCTCGAAAAACTGTTTTTT
. TRBJ2-7 few TRBV4-2 CASSQPDRDYEQYF TGTGCCAGCAGCCAACCGGACAGAGACTACGAGCAGTACTTC
TRBD2 TRBJ2-5 . TRBV29-1 CSATGLAGWQETQYF TGCAGCGCTACGGGACTAGCGGGGTGGCAAGAGACCCAGTACTTC